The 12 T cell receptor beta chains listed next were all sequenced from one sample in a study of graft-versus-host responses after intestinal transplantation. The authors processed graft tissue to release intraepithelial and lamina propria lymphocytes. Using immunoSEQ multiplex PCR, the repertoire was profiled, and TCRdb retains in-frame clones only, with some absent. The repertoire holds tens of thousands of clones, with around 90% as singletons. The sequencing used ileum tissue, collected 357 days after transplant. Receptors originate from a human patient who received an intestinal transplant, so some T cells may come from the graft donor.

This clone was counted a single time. The CDR3 sequence: CASSYRDRVPETQYF. In DNA, the CDR3 is TGTGCCAGCAGTTACCGGGACAGGGTTCCGGAGACCCAGTACTTC. This sequence joins TRBV6-5 and TRBJ2-5, with 9 bases aligning to TRBD1. J was trimmed by 5 bases and V by 2 bases; bases with no gene match: 6. CDR3 length: 15 amino acids. Germline V CDR1 and CDR2: MNHEY, SVGAGI.

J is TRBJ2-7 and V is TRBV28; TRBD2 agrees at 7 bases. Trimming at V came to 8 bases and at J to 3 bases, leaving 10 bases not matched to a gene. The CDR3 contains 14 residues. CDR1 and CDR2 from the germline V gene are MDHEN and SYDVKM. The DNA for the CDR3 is TGTGCCAGCGGGGAGGGCAGAGGGCTCTACGAGCAGTACTTC. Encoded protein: CASGEGRGLYEQYF.

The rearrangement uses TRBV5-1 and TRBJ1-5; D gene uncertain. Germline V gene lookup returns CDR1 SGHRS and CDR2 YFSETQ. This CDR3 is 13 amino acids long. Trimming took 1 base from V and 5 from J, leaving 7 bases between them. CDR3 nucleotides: TGCGCCAGCAGCTTGAGGGCTCATCAGCCCCAGCATTTT. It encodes CASSLRAHQPQHF.

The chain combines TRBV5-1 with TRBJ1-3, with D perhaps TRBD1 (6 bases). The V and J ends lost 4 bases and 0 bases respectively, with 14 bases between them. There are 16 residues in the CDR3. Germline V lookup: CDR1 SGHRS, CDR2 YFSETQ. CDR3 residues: CASSVGHGTSGNTIYF. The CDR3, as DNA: TGCGCCAGCAGCGTGGGACACGGCACCTCTGGAAACACCATATATTTT.

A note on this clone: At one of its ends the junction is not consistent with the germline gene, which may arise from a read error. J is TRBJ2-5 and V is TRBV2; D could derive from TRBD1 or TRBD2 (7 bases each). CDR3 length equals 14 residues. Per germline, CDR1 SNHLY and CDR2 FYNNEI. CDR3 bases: TGTGCCGGCAGTGACAGGGAGGGGGCAGAGACCCAGTACTTC. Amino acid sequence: CAGSDREGAETQYF.

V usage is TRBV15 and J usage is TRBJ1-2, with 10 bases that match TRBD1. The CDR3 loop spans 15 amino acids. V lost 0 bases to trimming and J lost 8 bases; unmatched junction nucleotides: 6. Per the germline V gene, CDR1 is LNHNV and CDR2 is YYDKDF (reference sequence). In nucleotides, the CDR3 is TGTGCCACCAGCAGAGATCTCGGGACAGGGGTGGGCTACACCTTC. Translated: CATSRDLGTGVGYTF.

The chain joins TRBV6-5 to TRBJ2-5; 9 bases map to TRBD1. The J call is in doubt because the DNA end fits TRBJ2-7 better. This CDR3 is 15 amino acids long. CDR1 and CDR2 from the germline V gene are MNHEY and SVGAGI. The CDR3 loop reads CASSYTGGTGYEQYF. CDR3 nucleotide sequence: TGTGCCAGCAGTTACACAGGGGGCACGGGCTACGAGCAGTACTTC.

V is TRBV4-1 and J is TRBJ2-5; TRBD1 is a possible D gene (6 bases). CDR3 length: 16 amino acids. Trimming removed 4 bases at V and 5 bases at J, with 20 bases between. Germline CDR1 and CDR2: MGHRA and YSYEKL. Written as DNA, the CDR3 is TGCGCCAGCAGCCTGCGGACAGTCTCCGAGGGGGAGACCCAGTACTTC. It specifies CASSLRTVSEGETQYF.

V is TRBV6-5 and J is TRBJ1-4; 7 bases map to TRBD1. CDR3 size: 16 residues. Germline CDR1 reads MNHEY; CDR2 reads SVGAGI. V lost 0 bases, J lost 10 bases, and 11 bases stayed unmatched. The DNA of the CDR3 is TGTGCCAGCAGTTACTCGCCGACAGGGAATACCGGAAAACTGTTTTTT. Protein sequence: CASSYSPTGNTGKLFF.

The CDR3, as DNA: TGTGCCAGCAGCCCCGCGCCCGGGCGGTTGGGGGCGTTCCCCGAGCAGTTCTTC. Protein sequence: CASSPAPGRLGAFPEQFF. This chain uses TRBV11-3 with TRBJ2-1; a possible D gene is TRBD1 (6 bases). Germline CDR1 reads SGHNT; CDR2 reads YENEEA. The germline V and J ends were trimmed by 5 bases and 10 bases, with 30 bases remaining between them. The CDR3 runs to 18 residues.

CDR3: CASSLFWSTRAENQPQHF. The CDR3 bases are TGTGCCAGCAGTTTATTTTGGAGTACCCGGGCCGAAAATCAGCCCCAGCATTTT. The J gene is TRBJ1-5, the V gene TRBV28, with D hard to call. V lost 1 base, J lost 4 bases, and 20 bases lay in between. Germline V lookup: CDR1 MDHEN, CDR2 SYDVKM. There are 18 residues in the CDR3.

CDR3 coding DNA: TGTGCCAGCAGATCGAACACTGAAGCTTTCTTT. As protein: CASRSNTEAFF. This rearrangement joins TRBV6-4 to TRBJ1-1; D gene ambiguous. The V end was cut by 6 bases, the J end by 1 base, with 3 bases between. Germline CDR1 reads MRHNA; CDR2 reads SNTAGT. CDR3 length: 11 amino acids.